The sequence of this T cell receptor beta chain was determined in a study of cytomegalovirus exposure and HLA in healthy donors. The V end was cut by 2 bases, the J end by 1 base, with 11 bases between. The CDR3 consists of 15 residues. The germline gives CDR1 WNHNN, CDR2 SYGVQD (reference sequence). Concerning this clone itself: No antigen is known for it.

13 Jbeta primers and 60 Vbeta primers were used for the PCR. TCRdb keeps only in-frame clones here, not all; method: immunoSEQ multiplex PCR. The sample records roughly 87,000 clones, over 60% being singletons. Study conclusions and caveats: Common viral pathogens (according to a later analysis) appeared linked to several of the most significant clusters. It was assumed in the presence/absence analyses that sequencing depth was roughly uniform across donors. TCR beta V- and J-gene trimming was later associated with a missense DCLRE1C variant. Later work found most CMV-associated TCR beta chains apparently HLA-restricted.

Sequenced input: PBMCs. The J gene is TRBJ2-5, the V gene TRBV10-1; D is perhaps TRBD1 (5 bases). The receptor was derived from a man aged 60 to 75 in good health and CMV-seronegative. This CDR3 reads CASSEGRGRQETQYF. Here the CDR3 DNA reads TGCGCCAGCAGTGAGGGAAGGGGTCGCCAAGAGACCCAGTACTTC.